These 5 T cell receptor beta chains were all obtained from the same sample, sequenced in a study of OX40 agonist ivuxolimab in advanced cancers. The repertoire was sequenced with immunoSEQ multiplex PCR; TCRdb's copy has only in-frame clones and lacks some. The sample has nearly 20,000 clones, about four fifths seen once. Specimen: CD4+ or CD8+ T cells sorted from blood, collected in a trial of the OX40 agonist ivuxolimab. The receptors shown here come from an adult with an advanced solid tumor such as melanoma, head and neck, liver or kidney cancer.

The V gene is TRBV5-5, the J gene TRBJ2-7; tentative D call: TRBD2 (5 bases). The V gene's germline CDR1 is SGHKS and CDR2 YYEKEE (reference sequence). CDR3 length: 13 residues. V lost 4 bases to trimming and J lost 4 bases, with 12 bases between them. CDR3 in DNA: TGTGCCAGCAGCCCCGGGGTGGGATACGAGCAGTACTTC. It encodes CASSPGVGYEQYF. Full variable domain (rest looked up from reference TRBV5-5 and TRBJ2-7): DAGVTQSPTHLIKTRGQQVTLRCSPISGHKSVSWYQQVLGQGPQFIFQYYEKEERGRGNFPDRFSARQFPNYSSELNVNALLLGDSALYLCASSPGVGYEQYFGPGTRLTVT.

This clone appeared a single time. The chain links TRBV7-9 to TRBJ1-1; D unclear. Per germline, CDR1 SEHNR and CDR2 FQNEAQ (reference sequence). V was clipped by 5 bases and J by 1 base, with 11 bases between them. The CDR3 totals 14 residues. CDR3 in amino acids: CASSPSIRNTEAFF. The DNA of the CDR3 is TGTGCCAGCAGCCCGTCGATCCGGAACACTGAAGCTTTCTTT. Complete variable domain (other parts from reference TRBV7-9 and TRBJ1-1): DTGVSQNPRHKITKRGQNVTFRCDPISEHNRLYWYRQTLGQGPEFLTYFQNEAQLEKSRLLSDRFSAERPKGSFSTLEIQRTEQGDSAMYLCASSPSIRNTEAFFGQGTRLTVV.

This clone was recorded once. The V and J genes are TRBV10-3 and TRBJ1-1, with TRBD1 matching over 8 bases. V was pared by 4 bases and J by 0 bases, with 1 base of the junction left unmatched. CDR1 ENHRY and CDR2 SYGVKD come from the germline V gene. The CDR3 spans 14 residues. As DNA, the CDR3 is TGTGCCATCAGTGGGACAGGGTTGAACACTGAAGCTTTCTTT. This sequence encodes CAISGTGLNTEAFF.

The chain recombines TRBV9 with TRBJ2-5; D not resolved. V was clipped by 0 bases and J by 1 base, with 10 bases between them. The CDR3 runs to 15 residues. In germline, CDR1 is SGDLS, CDR2 YYNGEE. CDR3 protein: CASSVDGSPQETQYF. The DNA for the CDR3 is TGTGCCAGCAGCGTAGATGGGTCCCCCCAAGAGACCCAGTACTTC. Full variable domain (missing parts from reference TRBV9 and TRBJ2-5): DSGVTQTPKHLITATGQRVTLRCSPRSGDLSVYWYQQSLDQGLQFLIQYYNGEERAKGNILERFSAQQFPDLHSELNLSSLELGDSALYFCASSVDGSPQETQYFGPGTRLLVL.

The V and J genes are TRBV19 and TRBJ2-2; TRBD1 aligns across 10 bases. The CDR3 runs to 15 residues. Trimming cost V 8 bases and J 4 bases; bases outside gene matches: 7. The germline gives CDR1 LNHDA, CDR2 SQIVND (reference sequence). CDR3 in amino acids: CASSGTGVTTGELFF. In DNA, the CDR3 is TGTGCCAGTTCCGGGACAGGGGTGACCACCGGGGAGCTGTTTTTT.